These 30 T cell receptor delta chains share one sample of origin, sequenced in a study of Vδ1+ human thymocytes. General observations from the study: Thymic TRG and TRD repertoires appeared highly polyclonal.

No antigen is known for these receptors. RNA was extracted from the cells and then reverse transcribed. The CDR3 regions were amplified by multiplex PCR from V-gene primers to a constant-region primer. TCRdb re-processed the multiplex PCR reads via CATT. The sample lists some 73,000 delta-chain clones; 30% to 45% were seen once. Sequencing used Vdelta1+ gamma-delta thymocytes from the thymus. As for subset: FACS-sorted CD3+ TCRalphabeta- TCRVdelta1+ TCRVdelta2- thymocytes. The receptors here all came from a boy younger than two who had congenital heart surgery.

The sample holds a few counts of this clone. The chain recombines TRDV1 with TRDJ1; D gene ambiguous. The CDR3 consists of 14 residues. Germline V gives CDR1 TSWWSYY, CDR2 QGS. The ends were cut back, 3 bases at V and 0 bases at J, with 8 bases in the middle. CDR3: CALGDPADTDKLIF. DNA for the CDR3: TGTGCTCTTGGGGACCCTGCAGACACCGATAAACTCATCTTT.

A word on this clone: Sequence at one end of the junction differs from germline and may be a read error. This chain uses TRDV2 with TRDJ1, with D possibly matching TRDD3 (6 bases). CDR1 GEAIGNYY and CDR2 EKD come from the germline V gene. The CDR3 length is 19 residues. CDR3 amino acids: CACDIRGWGTVQYTDKPIF. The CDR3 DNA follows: TGTGCCTGTGACATCCGCGGCTGGGGTACGGTCCAGTACACCGATAAACCCATCTTT.

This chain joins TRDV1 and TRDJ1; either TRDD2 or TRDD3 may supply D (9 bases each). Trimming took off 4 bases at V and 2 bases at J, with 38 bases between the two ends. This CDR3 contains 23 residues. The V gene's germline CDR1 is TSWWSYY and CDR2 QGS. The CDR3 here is CALGGAFLRVNWGTRGRTDKLIF. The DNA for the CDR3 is TGTGCTCTTGGGGGTGCCTTCCTACGGGTAAACTGGGGGACCCGCGGGCGGACCGATAAACTCATCTTT.

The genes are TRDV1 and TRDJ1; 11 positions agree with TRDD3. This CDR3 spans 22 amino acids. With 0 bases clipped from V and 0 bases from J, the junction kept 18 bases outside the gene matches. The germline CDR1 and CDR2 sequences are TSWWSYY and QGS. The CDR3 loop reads CALGELDPTYWGIGRYTDKLIF. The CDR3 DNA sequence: TGTGCTCTTGGGGAACTAGATCCTACTTACTGGGGGATAGGGAGGTACACCGATAAACTCATCTTT.

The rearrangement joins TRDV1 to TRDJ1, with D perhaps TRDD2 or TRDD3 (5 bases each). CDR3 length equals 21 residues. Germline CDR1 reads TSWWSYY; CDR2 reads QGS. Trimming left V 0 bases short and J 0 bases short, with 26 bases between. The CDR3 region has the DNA TGTGCTCTTGGGGAACTAGGGCTTCCCCTCAAGTCTGGGTTGGACACCGATAAACTCATCTTT. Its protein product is CALGELGLPLKSGLDTDKLIF.

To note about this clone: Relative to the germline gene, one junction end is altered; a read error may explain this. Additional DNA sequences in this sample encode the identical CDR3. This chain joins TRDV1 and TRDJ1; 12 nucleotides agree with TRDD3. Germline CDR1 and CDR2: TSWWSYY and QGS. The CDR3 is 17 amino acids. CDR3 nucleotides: TGTGCCCTTGGGGAACGGCGGACTGGGGGATACCACGATAAACTCATCTTT. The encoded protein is CALGERRTGGYHDKLIF.

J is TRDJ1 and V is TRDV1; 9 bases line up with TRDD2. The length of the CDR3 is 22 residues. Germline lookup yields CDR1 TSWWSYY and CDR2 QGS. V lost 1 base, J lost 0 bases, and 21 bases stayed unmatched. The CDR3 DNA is TGTGCTCTTGGGGAACCCCCCCCTTCCTACGACTGGGACTTCCAATACACCGATAAACTCATCTTT. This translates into CALGEPPPSYDWDFQYTDKLIF.

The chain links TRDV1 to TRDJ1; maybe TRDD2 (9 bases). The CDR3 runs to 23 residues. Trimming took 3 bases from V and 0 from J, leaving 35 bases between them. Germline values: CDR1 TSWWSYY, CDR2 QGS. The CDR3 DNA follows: TGTGCTCTTGGGGACGTCTCGGCCTTCCTACGTGAACTGGGGGTTCCGTACACCGATAAACTCATCTTT. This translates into CALGDVSAFLRELGVPYTDKLIF.

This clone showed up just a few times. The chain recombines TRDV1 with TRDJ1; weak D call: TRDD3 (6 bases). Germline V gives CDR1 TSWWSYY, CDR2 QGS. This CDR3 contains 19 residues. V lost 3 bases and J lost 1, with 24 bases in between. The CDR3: CALGDSSPIPGIATDKLIF. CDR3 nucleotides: TGTGCTCTTGGGGATTCGTCCCCTATCCCGGGGATCGCCACCGATAAACTCATCTTT.

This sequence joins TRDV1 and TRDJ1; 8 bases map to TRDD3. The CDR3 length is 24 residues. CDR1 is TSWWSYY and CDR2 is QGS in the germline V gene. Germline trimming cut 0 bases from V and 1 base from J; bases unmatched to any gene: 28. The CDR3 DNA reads TGTGCTCTTGGGGAACTTTCCCCCCTACGCGCCGTACTGGGGGCCTATACGTCCACCGATAAACTCATCTTT. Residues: CALGELSPLRAVLGAYTSTDKLIF.

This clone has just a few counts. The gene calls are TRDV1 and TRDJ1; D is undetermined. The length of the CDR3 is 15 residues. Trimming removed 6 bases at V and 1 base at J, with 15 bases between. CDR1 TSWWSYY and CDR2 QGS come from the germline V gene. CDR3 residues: CALGSPQGFTDKLIF. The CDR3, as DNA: TGTGCTCTTGGATCGCCTCAGGGGTTCACCGATAAACTCATCTTT.

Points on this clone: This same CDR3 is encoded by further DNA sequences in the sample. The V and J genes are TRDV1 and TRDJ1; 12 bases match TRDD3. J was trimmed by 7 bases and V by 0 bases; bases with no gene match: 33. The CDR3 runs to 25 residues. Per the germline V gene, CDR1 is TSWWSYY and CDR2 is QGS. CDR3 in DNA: TGTGCTCTTGGGGAACTAGCCCCGACTGGGTCCTATCCCCAGTACTGGGGGATACCGGACGGTAAACTCATCTTT. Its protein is CALGELAPTGSYPQYWGIPDGKLIF.

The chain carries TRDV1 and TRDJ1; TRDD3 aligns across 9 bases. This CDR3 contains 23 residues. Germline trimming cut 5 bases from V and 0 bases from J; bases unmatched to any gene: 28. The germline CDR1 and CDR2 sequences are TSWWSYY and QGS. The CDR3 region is CALGISGLPGYWGTLLYTDKLIF. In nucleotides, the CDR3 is TGTGCTCTTGGGATTTCGGGCCTTCCTGGGTACTGGGGGACCCTTTTGTACACCGATAAACTCATCTTT.

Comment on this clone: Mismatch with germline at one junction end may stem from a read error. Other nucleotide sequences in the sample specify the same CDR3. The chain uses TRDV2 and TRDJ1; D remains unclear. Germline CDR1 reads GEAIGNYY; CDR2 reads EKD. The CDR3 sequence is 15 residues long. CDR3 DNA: TGTGCCTGCGACACCTTTTATACAGGCACCGATAAACTCATCTTT. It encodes CACDTFYTGTDKLIF.

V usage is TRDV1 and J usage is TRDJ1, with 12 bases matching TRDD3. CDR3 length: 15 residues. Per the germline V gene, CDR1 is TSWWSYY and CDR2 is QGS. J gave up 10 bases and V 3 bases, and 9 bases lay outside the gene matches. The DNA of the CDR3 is TGTGCTCTTGGGGAGAACACTGGGGGATACCCTAGACTCATCTTT. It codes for CALGENTGGYPRLIF.

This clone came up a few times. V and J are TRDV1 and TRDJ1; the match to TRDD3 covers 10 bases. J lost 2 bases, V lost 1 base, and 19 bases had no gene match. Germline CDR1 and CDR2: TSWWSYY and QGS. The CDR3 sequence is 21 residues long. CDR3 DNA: TGTGCTCTTGGGGAACGCCGTTGTTTTCCTACCGTACTGGGGGATACCGATAAACTCATCTTT. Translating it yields CALGERRCFPTVLGDTDKLIF.

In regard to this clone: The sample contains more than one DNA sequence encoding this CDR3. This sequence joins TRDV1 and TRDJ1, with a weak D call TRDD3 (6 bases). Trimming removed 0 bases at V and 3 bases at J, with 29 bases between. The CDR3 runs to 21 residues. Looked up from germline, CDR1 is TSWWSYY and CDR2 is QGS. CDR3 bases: TGTGCTCTTGGGGAACTAGATCCGTTCTGTTGTGATACGCGCGAGGCCGATAAACTCATCTTT. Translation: CALGELDPFCCDTREADKLIF.

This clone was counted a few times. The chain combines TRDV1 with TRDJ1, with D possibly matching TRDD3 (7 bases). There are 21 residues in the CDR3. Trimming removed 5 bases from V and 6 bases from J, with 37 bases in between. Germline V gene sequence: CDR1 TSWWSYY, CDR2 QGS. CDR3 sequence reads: CALGNGLPRSRPRDWGHKLIF. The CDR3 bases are TGTGCTCTTGGGAACGGCCTTCCCCGGTCTCGTCCGCGTGACTGGGGACATAAACTCATCTTT.

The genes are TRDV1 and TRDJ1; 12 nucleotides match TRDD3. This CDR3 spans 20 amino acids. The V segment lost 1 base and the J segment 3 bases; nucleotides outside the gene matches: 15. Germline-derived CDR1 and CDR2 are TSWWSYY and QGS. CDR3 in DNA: TGTGCTCTTGGGGAACCTGCTTCCTTCAAACTGGGGGATACCTCCGATAAACTCATCTTT. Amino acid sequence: CALGEPASFKLGDTSDKLIF.

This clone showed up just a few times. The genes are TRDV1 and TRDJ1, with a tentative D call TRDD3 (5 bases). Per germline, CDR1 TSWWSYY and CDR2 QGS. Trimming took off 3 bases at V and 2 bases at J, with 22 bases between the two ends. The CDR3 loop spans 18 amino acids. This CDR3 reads CALGEVSPAYAHTDKLIF. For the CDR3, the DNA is TGTGCTCTTGGGGAGGTTTCTCCTGCATACGCCCATACCGATAAACTCATCTTT.

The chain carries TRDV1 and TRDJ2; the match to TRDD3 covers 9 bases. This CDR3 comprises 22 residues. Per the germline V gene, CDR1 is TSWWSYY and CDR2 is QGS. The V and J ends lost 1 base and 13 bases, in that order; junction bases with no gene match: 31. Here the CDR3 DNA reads TGTGCTCTTGGGGAACGGGCTGTAGGGGGATACATTAGGGGTGGGAGCCCTTTGCCACTCTTCTTT. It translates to CALGERAVGGYIRGGSPLPLFF.

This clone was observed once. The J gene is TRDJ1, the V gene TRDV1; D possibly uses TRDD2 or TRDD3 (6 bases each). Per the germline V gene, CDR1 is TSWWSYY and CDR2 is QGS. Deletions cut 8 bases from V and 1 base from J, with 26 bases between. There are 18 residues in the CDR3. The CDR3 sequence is CALRLPPSWGSSTDKLIF. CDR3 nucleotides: TGTGCTCTTCGCCTTCCACCGTCCTGGGGATCCAGCACCGATAAACTCATCTTT.

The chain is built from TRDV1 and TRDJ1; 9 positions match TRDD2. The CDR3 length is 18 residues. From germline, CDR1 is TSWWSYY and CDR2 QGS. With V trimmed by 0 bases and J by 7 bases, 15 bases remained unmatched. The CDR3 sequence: CALGELEMPPSYEAKLIF. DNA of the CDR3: TGTGCTCTTGGGGAACTAGAGATGCCCCCTTCCTACGAGGCTAAACTCATCTTT.

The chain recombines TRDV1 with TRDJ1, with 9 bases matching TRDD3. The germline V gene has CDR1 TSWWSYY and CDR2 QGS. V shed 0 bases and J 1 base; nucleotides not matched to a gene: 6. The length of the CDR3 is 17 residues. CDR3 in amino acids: CALGELFWGISTDKLIF. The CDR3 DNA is TGTGCTCTTGGGGAACTCTTCTGGGGGATCAGCACCGATAAACTCATCTTT.

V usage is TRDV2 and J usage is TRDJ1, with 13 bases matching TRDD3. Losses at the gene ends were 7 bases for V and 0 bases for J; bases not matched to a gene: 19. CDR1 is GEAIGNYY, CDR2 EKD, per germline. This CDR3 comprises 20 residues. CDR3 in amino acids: CACPSVGTGGYEEYTDKLIF. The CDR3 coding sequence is TGTGCCTGCCCCTCTGTAGGTACTGGGGGATACGAGGAATACACCGATAAACTCATCTTT.

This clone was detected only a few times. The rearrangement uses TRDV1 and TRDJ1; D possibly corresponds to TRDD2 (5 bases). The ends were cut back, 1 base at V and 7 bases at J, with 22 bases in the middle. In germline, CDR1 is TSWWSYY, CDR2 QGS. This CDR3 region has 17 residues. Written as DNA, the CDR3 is TGTGCTCTTGGGGAACCGCCTACTCCCCGAGAATTTGGTAAACTCATCTTT. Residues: CALGEPPTPREFGKLIF.

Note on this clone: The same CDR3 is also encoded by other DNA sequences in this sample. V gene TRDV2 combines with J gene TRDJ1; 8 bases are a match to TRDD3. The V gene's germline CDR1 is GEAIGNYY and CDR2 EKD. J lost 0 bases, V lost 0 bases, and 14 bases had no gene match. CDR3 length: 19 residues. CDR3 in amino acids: CACDTGADWGYPYTDKLIF. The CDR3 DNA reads TGTGCCTGTGACACCGGTGCAGACTGGGGGTACCCGTACACCGATAAACTCATCTTT.

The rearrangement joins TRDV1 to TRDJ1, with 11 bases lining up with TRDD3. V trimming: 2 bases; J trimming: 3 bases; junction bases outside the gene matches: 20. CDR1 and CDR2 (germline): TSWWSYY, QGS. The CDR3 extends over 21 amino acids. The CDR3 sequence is CALGEIQREVGDTPQADKLIF. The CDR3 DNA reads TGTGCTCTTGGGGAAATTCAGCGGGAGGTGGGGGATACGCCTCAAGCCGATAAACTCATCTTT.

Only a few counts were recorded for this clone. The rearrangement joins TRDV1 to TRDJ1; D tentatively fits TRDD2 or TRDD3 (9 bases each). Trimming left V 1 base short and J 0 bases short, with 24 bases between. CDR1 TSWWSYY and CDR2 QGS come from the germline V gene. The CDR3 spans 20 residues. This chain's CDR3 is CALGEHLPTSGGLDTDKLIF. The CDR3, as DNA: TGTGCTCTTGGGGAACACCTTCCTACGTCTGGGGGATTGGACACCGATAAACTCATCTTT.

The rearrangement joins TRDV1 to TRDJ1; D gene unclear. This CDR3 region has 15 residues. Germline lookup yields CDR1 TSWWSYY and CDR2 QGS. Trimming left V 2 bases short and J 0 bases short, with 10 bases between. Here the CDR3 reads CALGENTRYTDKLIF. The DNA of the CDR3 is TGTGCTCTTGGGGAAAACACCCGCTACACCGATAAACTCATCTTT.